One sample yielded the 10 T cell receptor beta chains listed below, sequenced in a study of Graves' ophthalmopathy and Graves' hyperthyroidism. TCR beta CDR3 regions were amplified from RNA transcripts. HTBI-primed RT-PCR formed the first round, and a multiplex PCR formed the second. TCRdb processed the multiplex PCR reads anew with MiXCR; each CDR3 protein has one entry. The sample contains 45,000 to 60,000 distinct CDR3 sequences, approximately 50% of which appear only once. The sequenced material came from peripheral blood. The receptor source for this set is an adult woman with Graves' ophthalmopathy.

This rearrangement joins TRBV27 to TRBJ2-3; a weak D match, TRBD2 (6 bases). CDR1 and CDR2 (germline): MNHEY, SMNVEV (reference sequence). V dropped 6 bases and J dropped 4 bases, with 14 bases sitting between them. This CDR3 is 14 amino acids long. CDR3 DNA sequence: TGTGCCAGCAGAAGGCGGGAAATACCAGATACGCAGTATTTT. Residues: CASRRREIPDTQYF.

This clonotype was detected many times. The chain is built from TRBV19 and TRBJ2-1; TRBD2 matches 9 bases. There are 14 residues in the CDR3. CDR1 LNHDA and CDR2 SQIVND come from the germline V gene (reference sequence). Trimming cost V 5 bases and J 10 bases; bases outside gene matches: 9. The CDR3 reads CASSSPGLAREQFF. In DNA form, the CDR3 reads TGTGCCAGTAGTTCCCCGGGACTAGCAAGGGAGCAGTTCTTC.

Ten or more counts support this clonotype. V is TRBV10-3 and J is TRBJ2-3, with 7 bases matching TRBD2. Per the germline V gene, CDR1 is ENHRY and CDR2 is SYGVKD. V lost 3 bases, J lost 2 bases, and 5 bases stayed unmatched. The CDR3 consists of 15 residues. CDR3 amino acids: CAISDPGRFTDTQYF. The CDR3 DNA follows: TGTGCCATCAGTGATCCCGGGAGGTTCACAGATACGCAGTATTTT.

This clonotype came up many times. A much larger clonotype is one base distant, so this may be a read error. V gene TRBV20-1 combines with J gene TRBJ2-7; D uncertain. V lost 4 bases to trimming and J lost 6 bases, with 28 bases between them. Germline CDR1 and CDR2: DFQATT and SNEGSKA (reference sequence). The CDR3 loop spans 17 amino acids. The CDR3 DNA follows: TGCAGTGCTACCCTAACGCGAGGCGGAGTACGGGCGTCCGAGCAGTACTTC. Amino acids: CSATLTRGGVRASEQYF.

Many counts were recorded for this clonotype. V usage is TRBV9 and J usage is TRBJ1-1; D uncertain. The length of the CDR3 is 14 residues. Trimming removed 4 bases at V and 1 base at J, with 11 bases between. Germline V gives CDR1 SGDLS, CDR2 YYNGEE. CDR3 in DNA: TGTGCCAGCAGCCCACAAAGGACGAACACTGAAGCTTTCTTT. Its protein product is CASSPQRTNTEAFF.

In regard to this clonotype: One end of the junction varies from germline; a read error may be responsible. This sequence joins TRBV7-7 and TRBJ2-5; weak D call: TRBD2 (6 bases). The length of the CDR3 is 14 residues. Germline V CDR1 and CDR2: SSHAT, FNYEAQ (reference sequence). CDR3 sequence (DNA): TGTGCTAGCAGCTTACCGGGGAGGCGTGAGACCCAGTACTTC. Its translation: CASSLPGRRETQYF.

In its sample, this clonotype was seen many times. This chain joins TRBV19 and TRBJ2-2; D may be TRBD2 (6 bases). The CDR3 runs to 15 residues. V lost 5 bases and J 9 bases, leaving 19 bases between the germline ends. Germline V gene lookup returns CDR1 LNHDA and CDR2 SQIVND (reference sequence). CDR3 nucleotide sequence: TGTGCCAGTAGTTGGTCGGGGGTTTTCGGTCGGGAGCTGTTTTTT. Protein sequence: CASSWSGVFGRELFF.

Of note for this clonotype: One end of the junction is discordant with germline, which a read error may explain. The CDR3 DNA reads TGTGCCAGCAGTTTACGGGTCTACAATGAGGAGTTCTTC. Translation gives CASSLRVYNEEFF. The V and J genes are TRBV7-2 and TRBJ2-1; D call uncertain. The CDR3 totals 13 residues. Germline CDR1 SGHTA, CDR2 FQGNSA.

The table lists this clonotype with many counts. The chain recombines TRBV5-1 with TRBJ2-2, with 11 bases that match TRBD2. The CDR3 loop spans 15 amino acids. Germline CDR1 reads SGHRS; CDR2 reads YFSETQ. Unmatched junction bases numbered 3, after V lost 4 bases and J lost 4 bases. The CDR3 sequence: CASSHTSGSTGELFF. For the CDR3, the DNA is TGCGCCAGCAGCCATACTAGCGGGAGCACCGGGGAGCTGTTTTTT.

The chain links TRBV20-1 to TRBJ2-5, with TRBD2 matching over 11 bases. The V gene end was trimmed by 5 bases and the J gene end by 2 bases; junction bases not matched to a gene: 10. The CDR3 is 16 residues long. Germline CDR1 and CDR2: DFQATT and SNEGSKA (reference sequence). CDR3 region: CSALAGGVAPQETQYF. The CDR3 bases are TGCAGTGCTTTAGCGGGAGGGGTGGCCCCTCAAGAGACCCAGTACTTC.